This passage covers 28 T cell receptor beta chains from one sample sequenced in a study of cytomegalovirus exposure and HLA in healthy donors. PCR employed 60 Vbeta and 13 Jbeta primers. The protocol was immunoSEQ multiplex PCR, while the TCRdb copy is restricted to in-frame clones and leaves out a portion. This table holds 150,000 to 200,000 clones, 62% found once. The sequenced sample was PBMCs. Receptors originate from a man aged 35-49 years in good health and CMV-seronegative.

This clone was observed a few times. The chain couples TRBV19 to TRBJ1-5, with no clear D. The CDR3 loop spans 11 amino acids. Germline V gives CDR1 LNHDA, CDR2 SQIVND (reference sequence). Trimming stripped 4 bases from V and 7 bases from J, with 5 bases between. For the CDR3, the DNA is TGTGCCAGTAGTAGTACACAGCCCCAGCATTTT. Amino acids: CASSSTQPQHF.

The rearrangement links TRBV18 to TRBJ2-1, with a tentative D call TRBD2 (5 bases). CDR3 length equals 14 residues. The V and J ends lost 0 bases and 3 bases respectively, with 6 bases between them. The germline V gene has CDR1 KGHSH and CDR2 LQKENI. CDR3 nucleotides: TGTGCCAGCTCACCACCGGGGAGCTACAATGAGCAGTTCTTC. It yields the protein CASSPPGSYNEQFF.

A note on this clone: An end of the junction does not agree with germline; a read error may underlie this. This chain connects TRBV11-2 to TRBJ2-7; 11 nucleotides agree with TRBD2. Germline CDR1 is SGHAT and CDR2 is FQNNGV. CDR3 size: 15 residues. The CDR3 DNA sequence: TGTGCCAGCAGCTTGACTAGCGGGGAGACCTACGGGCAGTACTTC. Translation: CASSLTSGETYGQYF. The full variable domain, rest sourced from reference TRBV11-2 and TRBJ2-7, is EAGVAQSPRYKIIEKRQSVAFWCNPISGHATLYWYQQILGQGPKLLIQFQNNGVVDDSQLPKDRFSAERLKGVDSTLKIQPAKLEDSAVYLCASSLTSGETYGQYFGPGTRLTVT.

The V gene is TRBV7-2, the J gene TRBJ2-1, with D perhaps TRBD1 (6 bases). Germline V CDR1 and CDR2: SGHTA, FQGNSA. V lost 1 base and J lost 2, with 12 bases in between. There are 16 residues in the CDR3. The CDR3 sequence is CASSLVADSPYNEQFF. In nucleotides, the CDR3 is TGTGCCAGCAGCTTAGTTGCGGACAGCCCCTACAATGAGCAGTTCTTC.

This clone was seen more than once but under ten times. This chain uses TRBV30 with TRBJ1-5; D might be TRBD1 (5 bases). The V gene's germline CDR1 is GTSNPN and CDR2 SVGIG (reference sequence). The V gene lost 4 bases and the J gene lost 3 bases, with 13 bases spanning the gap. The CDR3 has 14 residues. The CDR3 nucleotides are TGTGCCTGGAATAACCGGGGGGACAATCAGCCCCAGCATTTT. It specifies CAWNNRGDNQPQHF.

The J gene is TRBJ2-5, the V gene TRBV5-6; 12 bases are a match to TRBD2. V lost 4 bases and J lost 2; bases outside the gene matches: 6. CDR1 SGHDT and CDR2 YYEEEE come from the germline V gene. The CDR3 totals 16 residues. The CDR3, as DNA: TGTGCCAGCAGCGACCTGGGGACTAGCGGGCAAGAGACCCAGTACTTC. This translates into CASSDLGTSGQETQYF.

This chain connects TRBV7-2 to TRBJ1-5; unclear D gene. The length of the CDR3 is 18 residues. Trimming removed 1 base from V and 1 base from J, with 17 bases in between. CDR1 is SGHTA, CDR2 FQGNSA, per germline. The chain's CDR3 is CASSLVGAGDNSNQPQHF. The DNA of the CDR3 is TGTGCCAGCAGCTTAGTGGGAGCGGGAGACAACAGCAATCAGCCCCAGCATTTT.

The chain carries TRBV18 and TRBJ1-2, with 10 positions matching TRBD1. Germline lookup yields CDR1 KGHSH and CDR2 LQKENI. The CDR3 runs to 15 residues. With V trimmed by 4 bases and J by 5 bases, 7 bases remained unmatched. CDR3 nucleotides: TGTGCCAGCTCACAAACGGACAGGGGGGTTTATGGCTACACCTTC. It specifies CASSQTDRGVYGYTF.

V and J are TRBV29-1 and TRBJ1-1; TRBD1 might be the D (5 bases). V was cut by 3 bases and J by 1 base, with 18 bases left in between. CDR3 length equals 16 residues. Germline lookup yields CDR1 SQVTM and CDR2 ANQGSEA. The CDR3 nucleotides are TGCAGCGTTGATTCGGAGGGGTCTTGGGGGAACACTGAAGCTTTCTTT. Translating gives CSVDSEGSWGNTEAFF.

The chain uses TRBV28 and TRBJ1-1; 7 nucleotides agree with TRBD1. Germline lookup yields CDR1 MDHEN and CDR2 SYDVKM. V was clipped by 5 bases and J by 6 bases; unmatched bases: 3. This CDR3 contains 12 residues. This CDR3 reads CASSTQGAEAFF. The CDR3 region has the DNA TGTGCCAGCAGTACCCAGGGGGCTGAAGCTTTCTTT.

J is TRBJ2-7 and V is TRBV19; a possible D gene is TRBD2 (6 bases). The germline V and J ends were trimmed by 1 base and 5 bases, with 9 bases remaining between them. Germline CDR1 and CDR2: LNHDA and SQIVND (reference sequence). The CDR3 is made up of 13 amino acids. CDR3 protein: CASSIVGGHEQYF. The CDR3 nucleotides read TGTGCCAGTAGTATAGTGGGGGGACACGAGCAGTACTTC.

The chain carries TRBV30 and TRBJ1-5; D is possibly TRBD1 (6 bases). Trimming pared 0 bases from V and 2 bases from J, leaving 11 bases between. Per the germline V gene, CDR1 is GTSNPN and CDR2 is SVGIG (reference sequence). This CDR3 is 15 amino acids long. The CDR3, as DNA: TGTGCCTGGAGTGTCGGGGGGGGCGGCAATCAGCCCCAGCATTTT. It is translated as CAWSVGGGGNQPQHF.

The chain has TRBV29-1 and TRBJ1-1, with D uncertain. CDR1 is SQVTM, CDR2 ANQGSEA, per germline. CDR3 length: 11 amino acids. V dropped 5 bases and J dropped 7 bases, with 11 bases sitting between them. The DNA for the CDR3 is TGCAGCGTTTTTAGGAGTTTTGAAGCTTTCTTT. It codes for CSVFRSFEAFF.

The chain recombines TRBV27 with TRBJ1-4; D unclear. V was pared by 5 bases and J by 8 bases, with 15 bases between. From germline, CDR1 is MNHEY and CDR2 SMNVEV (reference sequence). This CDR3 comprises 14 residues. CDR3 in amino acids: CASSIGPRGEKLFF. Here the CDR3 DNA reads TGTGCCAGCAGTATCGGGCCCCGGGGAGAAAAACTGTTTTTT.

The chain couples TRBV7-2 to TRBJ2-7, with D maybe TRBD2 (5 bases). The CDR3 loop spans 14 amino acids. Per germline, CDR1 SGHTA and CDR2 FQGNSA. V was pared by 3 bases and J by 2 bases, with 11 bases between. CDR3 sequence reads: CASSLGRGAYEQYF. Here the CDR3 DNA reads TGTGCCAGCAGCTTGGGGAGAGGTGCCTACGAGCAGTACTTC.

Only a few counts were recorded for this clone. CDR3 coding DNA: TGCGCCAGCAGCTTGGGGCAGGGTCTCCTACGAGAGCAGTACTTC. Translating it yields CASSLGQGLLREQYF. The rearrangement links TRBV5-1 to TRBJ2-7; weak D call: TRBD1 (5 bases). The germline V gene encodes CDR1 SGHRS and CDR2 YFSETQ. CDR3 length equals 15 residues. V shed 0 bases and J shed 7 bases, with 17 bases lying between them.

V usage is TRBV5-5 and J usage is TRBJ2-1, with 10 nucleotides matching TRBD2. After removal of 3 bases from V and 4 bases from J, the junction contained 4 bases not matched to a gene. CDR1 and CDR2 from the germline V gene are SGHKS and YYEKEE (reference sequence). This CDR3 contains 15 residues. The CDR3 nucleotides are TGTGCCAGCAGCTCATCAGCGGGAGGGTACAATGAGCAGTTCTTC. This gives the protein CASSSSAGGYNEQFF.

There are a few counts of this clone. The chain carries TRBV5-1 and TRBJ2-7, with 7 bases matching TRBD1. The CDR3 has 17 residues. From germline, CDR1 is SGHRS and CDR2 YFSETQ. V dropped 0 bases and J dropped 1; count of bases not matched to a gene: 10. CDR3 sequence: CASSLAFGTAKSYEQYF. The CDR3 DNA reads TGCGCCAGCAGCTTGGCCTTCGGGACAGCGAAATCCTACGAGCAGTACTTC.

This clone was seen a few times. This chain uses TRBV7-2 with TRBJ2-2; TRBD2 might be the D (7 bases). CDR3 length: 16 amino acids. The V and J ends lost 3 bases and 6 bases respectively, with 17 bases between them. The germline CDR1 and CDR2 sequences are SGHTA and FQGNSA. In DNA form, the CDR3 reads TGTGCCAGCAGCTTCCTTTTACGCGGGGGCCCCGGGGAGCTGTTTTTT. It translates to CASSFLLRGGPGELFF.

The chain has TRBV11-2 and TRBJ2-3, with 9 bases aligning to TRBD2. V gave up 0 bases and J gave up 0 bases; unmatched junction bases: 10. This CDR3 region has 19 residues. Germline V lookup: CDR1 SGHAT, CDR2 FQNNGV. The CDR3 DNA reads TGTGCCAGCAGCTTAGAAGTTGGGGCTAGCGGGGCTAGCACAGATACGCAGTATTTT. It is translated as CASSLEVGASGASTDTQYF. The entire variable domain, with the rest obtained from reference TRBV11-2 and TRBJ2-3, is as follows: EAGVAQSPRYKIIEKRQSVAFWCNPISGHATLYWYQQILGQGPKLLIQFQNNGVVDDSQLPKDRFSAERLKGVDSTLKIQPAKLEDSAVYLCASSLEVGASGASTDTQYFGPGTRLTVL.

This clone appeared a few times. The V call is TRBV5-1, the J call TRBJ1-1; perhaps TRBD1 as D (6 bases). The germline gives CDR1 SGHRS, CDR2 YFSETQ. This CDR3 comprises 16 residues. The ends were cut back, 7 bases at V and 3 bases at J, with 22 bases in the middle. The CDR3 region has the DNA TGCGCCAGCGGATCTACAGGGCGCGTTAGGGACACTGAAGCTTTCTTT. As protein: CASGSTGRVRDTEAFF.

The chain links TRBV25-1 to TRBJ1-4; possibly TRBD1 for D (6 bases). The germline V gene has CDR1 MGHDK and CDR2 SYGVNS. V was shortened by 3 bases and J by 7 bases, with 12 bases between the two germline ends. This CDR3 is built from 14 residues. In DNA form, the CDR3 reads TGTGCCAGCAGTGACCCGACAGGTAGTGAAAAACTGTTTTTT. The encoded protein is CASSDPTGSEKLFF. Drawing the rest from reference TRBV25-1 and TRBJ1-4, the complete variable domain is EADIYQTPRYLVIGTGKKITLECSQTMGHDKMYWYQQDPGMELHLIHYSYGVNSTEKGDLSSESTVSRIRTEHFPLTLESARPSHTSQYLCASSDPTGSEKLFFGSGTQLSVL.

This clone was seen more than once but under ten times. The V gene is TRBV11-2, the J gene TRBJ2-3, with 14 nucleotides matching TRBD2. Germline CDR1 reads SGHAT; CDR2 reads FQNNGV. CDR3 length: 15 residues. With 5 bases clipped from V and 8 bases from J, the junction kept 6 bases outside the gene matches. The CDR3 protein is CASSVGTSGSSTQYF. CDR3 bases: TGTGCCAGCAGCGTGGGGACTAGCGGGAGTAGTACGCAGTATTTT.

This clone was seen just once. V and J are TRBV11-2 and TRBJ2-5, with 7 bases matching TRBD1. The CDR3 extends over 13 amino acids. The V and J ends lost 2 bases and 5 bases, in that order; junction bases with no gene match: 2. Germline assignment: CDR1 SGHAT and CDR2 FQNNGV. CDR3 residues: CASSLTTGETQYF. CDR3 in DNA: TGTGCCAGCAGCTTAACGACAGGGGAGACCCAGTACTTC.

In this sample, this clone turned up once. The chain employs TRBV18 and TRBJ1-6, with D uncertain. The CDR3 is 15 amino acids. From germline, CDR1 is KGHSH and CDR2 LQKENI. V was pared by 6 bases and J by 5 bases, with 14 bases between. The CDR3 bases are TGTGCCAGCTCCCCCCAGTATATCGATAATTCACCCCTCCACTTT. Its protein is CASSPQYIDNSPLHF.

This clone occurred a few times. This chain uses TRBV4-3 with TRBJ2-1; a possible D gene is TRBD2 (6 bases). The CDR3 runs to 15 residues. V was pared by 1 base and J by 4 bases, with 11 bases between. Germline V gene sequence: CDR1 LGHNA, CDR2 YSLEER. The CDR3 coding sequence is TGCGCCAGCAGCCAAGGCGGGACTCAGTACAATGAGCAGTTCTTC. Translation gives CASSQGGTQYNEQFF.

This sequence joins TRBV19 and TRBJ2-6; the match to TRBD1 covers 8 bases. After removal of 7 bases from V and 0 bases from J, the junction contained 8 bases not matched to a gene. The CDR3 has 17 residues. CDR1 is LNHDA and CDR2 is SQIVND in the germline V gene (reference sequence). The CDR3: CASKMTGDISGANVLTF. CDR3 bases: TGTGCCAGTAAAATGACAGGGGACATCTCTGGGGCCAACGTCCTGACTTTC.

The genes are TRBV5-4 and TRBJ2-7; a possible D gene is TRBD1 (5 bases). Per the germline V gene, CDR1 is SGHNT and CDR2 is YYREEE (reference sequence). The CDR3 length is 16 residues. Trimming took off 1 base at V and 2 bases at J, with 16 bases between the two ends. The CDR3 protein is CASSLTTGFIAYEQYF. The CDR3 nucleotides read TGTGCCAGCAGCTTGACAACAGGATTTATCGCCTACGAGCAGTACTTC.